This T cell receptor beta chain appears in the sequencing data of a study of graft-versus-host responses after intestinal transplantation. Study-wide background: After anti-thymocyte globulin induction, recipients took tacrolimus and steroids for three to four years. Study outcomes and limitations: Early post-transplant declines in HvG were associated with peak levels of circulating GvH clones. Researchers found GvH clones in recipient marrow, and some showed up first in ileum or blood.

Regarding this clone: Its antigen remains unknown.

The CDR3 spans 13 residues. The V end was cut by 3 bases, the J end by 0 bases, with 5 bases between. CDR1 is SGHAT, CDR2 FQNNGV, per germline. The assay was immunoSEQ multiplex PCR, and TCRdb's table has in-frame clones only and misses some. The sample holds about 40,000 clones, about 92% seen once. The input for sequencing was PBMCs, taken less than 750 days after intestinal transplantation. The clonotype comes from a human patient who received an intestinal transplant, so some T cells may come from the graft donor. This chain uses TRBV11-2 with TRBJ1-1, with D possibly being TRBD1 (5 bases). The CDR3 sequence is CASSLGLNTEAFF. CDR3 DNA: TGTGCCAGCAGCTTGGGGCTGAACACTGAAGCTTTCTTT.